This T cell receptor beta chain was retrieved from a study of identical twins. This clonotype was detected many times. As yet, its antigen is unknown. Trimming took 1 base from V and 2 from J; bases not matched to a gene: 10. The V gene's germline CDR1 is SQVTM and CDR2 ANQGSEA. The CDR3 contains 18 residues. In TCRdb, the 5' RACE reads were re-called with MiXCR into one record per CDR3 protein. The table includes about 920,000 distinct CDR3 sequences, about 12% detected once. Study observations and caveats: Cord blood beta clonotypes present at high abundance carried fewer insertions; no such pattern appeared in memory repertoires.

This same sample was also part of a study on yellow fever vaccine responses in identical twins. That report adds: Vaccine T cell responses of twins reportedly seemed partly convergent and partly personalized.

The V gene is TRBV29-1, the J gene TRBJ2-3; TRBD2 aligns across 12 bases. The material sequenced was PBMCs. This receptor was identified in a woman aged 18-29 years in good health. The CDR3: CSVEGLAGGPDLTDTQYF. CDR3 coding DNA: TGCAGCGTTGAAGGGCTAGCGGGAGGGCCAGATCTCACAGATACGCAGTATTTT.